This TCR beta chain appears in the sequencing data of a study of shared clonotypes between healthy human individuals. Data came from immunoSEQ multiplex PCR; TCRdb stores just in-frame clones and leaves some out. The table records about 2.1 million clones, about 93% of them present only once. From germline, CDR1 is MDHEN and CDR2 SYDVKM. V was pared by 6 bases and J by 6 bases, with 13 bases of the junction left unmatched. The CDR3 consists of 16 residues. CD8 cells regarded as naive lacked CD45RO, were positively chosen for CCR7, and omitted terminally differentiated effector memory CD45RA+ cells. The specimen was naive CD8+ T cells from PBMCs. This sequence was found in a young man in good health. Some clones in this sample may be carry-over from other donors' samples. The chain is built from TRBV28 and TRBJ2-1; 8 nucleotides line up with TRBD1. The CDR3 DNA is TGTGCCAGCAGCCCTGGGTTGGGACAGGAGGTCAATGAGCAGTTCTTC. It yields the protein CASSPGLGQEVNEQFF.